These T cell receptor beta chains were read from a single sample in a study of CD8+CD57+ T cells in acquired aplastic anemia. TCRdb analysed the reads with MiXCR anew, one entry per CDR3 protein. The table includes approximately 98,000 distinct CDR3 sequences, about half detected once. Source material: sorted CD4+, CD8+, or CD8+CD57+ T cells (not recorded which) from PBMCs. Receptors were obtained from a human donor in good health, serving as a control. The CDR3 runs from the conserved cysteine through the conserved F or W. A D gene is named only where the DNA matches it firmly. Where a row states a size, it is once, few, many or the class of an expanded clone; other rows omit it.

d_call,clone_size,j_call,v_call,cdr3_aa,cdr3_nt
.,many,TRBJ1-1,TRBV7-2,CASSLNYLPVITEAFF,TGTGCCAGCAGCTTAAATTATTTGCCTGTGATCACTGAAGCTTTCTTT
.,.,TRBJ1-2,TRBV2,CASSLGPNYGYTF,TGTGCCAGCAGCTTGGGACCAAACTATGGCTACACCTTC
TRBD1,.,TRBJ2-7,TRBV7-6,CASSFRTGVREQYF,TGTGCCAGCAGCTTTAGGACAGGGGTTAGAGAGCAGTACTTC
TRBD1,.,TRBJ1-2,TRBV24-1,CATSDAGGGQGYTF,TGTGCCACCAGTGATGCCGGAGGGGGCCAGGGCTACACCTTC
TRBD2,once,TRBJ2-1,TRBV19,CAGSFSGGKNEQFF,TGTGCCGGTAGCTTTAGCGGGGGAAAGAATGAGCAGTTCTTC
.,.,TRBJ2-4,TRBV7-2,CASSPSGDIQYF,TGTGCCAGCAGCCCATCAGGGGACATTCAGTACTTC
.,.,TRBJ2-7,TRBV7-8,CASSHFNEQYF,TGTGCCAGCAGCCACTTCAACGAGCAGTACTTC
.,many,TRBJ2-1,TRBV7-8,CASSPGQRSSYNEQFF,TGTGCCAGCAGCCCAGGACAGAGAAGCTCCTACAATGAGCAGTTCTTC
TRBD1,many,TRBJ1-5,TRBV5-5,CASSETGGSNQPQHF,TGTGCCAGCAGCGAGACAGGGGGTAGCAATCAGCCCCAGCATTTT
.,.,TRBJ2-1,TRBV27,CASILYNEQFF,TGTGCCAGCATCTTGTACAATGAGCAGTTCTTC
.,.,TRBJ2-1,TRBV27,CATSEVGGNEQFF,TGTGCCACCTCTGAAGTAGGGGGGAATGAGCAGTTCTTC
.,.,TRBJ1-1,TRBV24-1,CATSDRLNTEAFF,TGTGCCACCAGTGACAGACTGAACACTGAAGCTTTCTTT
.,few,TRBJ2-7,TRBV25-1,CASSGGARAYEQYF,TGTGCCAGCAGTGGGGGGGCCAGGGCCTACGAGCAGTACTTC
.,many,TRBJ2-1,TRBV20-1,CSARTGETYNEQFF,TGCAGTGCTAGGACGGGGGAGACCTACAATGAGCAGTTCTTC
TRBD1,.,TRBJ2-7,TRBV2,CASRGQGDPSYEQYF,TGTGCCAGCAGGGGACAGGGGGACCCATCCTACGAGCAGTACTTC
TRBD1,.,TRBJ1-1,TRBV15,CATSRPDREIEAFF,TGTGCCACCAGCAGACCGGACAGGGAAATTGAAGCTTTCTTT
TRBD1,many,TRBJ2-3,TRBV11-2,CASSYRTGNTDTQYF,TGTGCCAGCAGCTACCGGACAGGGAACACAGATACGCAGTATTTT
.,few,TRBJ2-3,TRBV15,CATSRDNLYTPTDTQYF,TGTGCCACCAGCAGAGACAATCTATATACTCCCACAGATACGCAGTATTTT
TRBD1,.,TRBJ1-1,TRBV29-1,CSANDRGEAFF,TGCAGCGCCAACGACAGGGGAGAAGCTTTCTTT
TRBD1,.,TRBJ1-2,TRBV29-1,CSVEGGQDRYGYTF,TGCAGCGTTGAAGGTGGACAGGACCGCTATGGCTACACCTTC
.,.,TRBJ2-1,TRBV7-8,CANSLARGEQFF,TGTGCCAACAGCCTAGCCCGGGGTGAGCAGTTCTTC
TRBD1,few,TRBJ2-1,TRBV29-1,CSVEDNPGQGDNEQFF,TGCAGCGTTGAAGATAACCCGGGACAGGGCGACAATGAGCAGTTCTTC
.,many,TRBJ2-1,TRBV5-1,CASSPGGLYNEQFF,TGCGCCAGCAGCCCCGGCGGACTCTACAATGAGCAGTTCTTC
TRBD2,.,TRBJ2-1,TRBV11-2,CASRPGGTSGNEQFF,TGTGCCAGCAGACCAGGGGGGACTAGCGGGAATGAGCAGTTCTTC
TRBD1,.,TRBJ1-2,TRBV2,CASSDMGTGVYGYTF,TGTGCCAGCAGTGATATGGGGACAGGGGTCTATGGCTACACCTTC
TRBD2,.,TRBJ2-3,TRBV5-5,CASTRGGRDTQYF,TGTGCCAGCACACGGGGGGGCCGGGATACGCAGTATTTT
.,few,TRBJ2-1,TRBV29-1,CSVGYNEQFF,TGCAGCGTGGGCTACAATGAGCAGTTCTTC
TRBD2,.,TRBJ2-1,TRBV20-1,CSARELAGSSGSYNEQFF,TGCAGTGCTAGAGAACTAGCGGGGTCCTCGGGGTCCTACAATGAGCAGTTCTTC
.,once,TRBJ1-2,TRBV29-1,CSVEGRGQDYGYTF,TGCAGCGTTGAAGGCAGAGGGCAGGACTATGGCTACACCTTC
.,.,TRBJ2-1,TRBV20-1,CSARDWNEQFF,TGCAGTGCTAGAGACTGGAATGAGCAGTTCTTC
.,many,TRBJ2-1,TRBV4-3,CASSQDWAAEQFF,TGCGCCAGCAGCCAAGACTGGGCAGCGGAGCAGTTCTTC
.,.,TRBJ2-3,TRBV9,CASSVGLALITDTQYF,TGTGCCAGCAGCGTAGGGCTAGCGCTGATCACAGATACGCAGTATTTT
.,many,TRBJ1-1,TRBV7-9,CASSLARGNTEAFF,TGTGCCAGCAGCTTAGCTCGAGGGAACACTGAAGCTTTCTTT
.,few,TRBJ1-1,TRBV7-8,CASSETVFTEAFF,TGTGCCAGCAGCGAGACGGTTTTCACTGAAGCTTTCTTT
.,many,TRBJ2-1,TRBV20-1,CSARGTAGFNEQFF,TGCAGTGCTAGGGGGACAGCGGGATTCAATGAGCAGTTCTTC
.,many,TRBJ1-1,TRBV3-1,CASSQDRGMNTEAFF,TGTGCCAGCAGCCAAGACCGCGGTATGAACACTGAAGCTTTCTTT
.,.,TRBJ2-7,TRBV10-3,CAISGGQPSSYEQYF,TGTGCCATCAGTGGCGGACAGCCCAGCTCCTACGAGCAGTACTTC
TRBD1,.,TRBJ1-4,TRBV29-1,CSVAGTGHEKLFF,TGCAGCGTAGCCGGGACAGGGCATGAAAAACTGTTTTTT
.,.,TRBJ1-1,TRBV19,CASDTGMNTEAFF,TGTGCCAGTGATACAGGTATGAACACTGAAGCTTTCTTT
TRBD1,.,TRBJ2-7,TRBV19,CASSTPRDSTYEQYF,TGTGCCAGTAGTACGCCCCGGGACAGTACCTACGAGCAGTACTTC
.,.,TRBJ2-1,TRBV10-1,CASSEDLDNEQFF,TGCGCCAGCAGTGAAGACCTCGATAATGAGCAGTTCTTC